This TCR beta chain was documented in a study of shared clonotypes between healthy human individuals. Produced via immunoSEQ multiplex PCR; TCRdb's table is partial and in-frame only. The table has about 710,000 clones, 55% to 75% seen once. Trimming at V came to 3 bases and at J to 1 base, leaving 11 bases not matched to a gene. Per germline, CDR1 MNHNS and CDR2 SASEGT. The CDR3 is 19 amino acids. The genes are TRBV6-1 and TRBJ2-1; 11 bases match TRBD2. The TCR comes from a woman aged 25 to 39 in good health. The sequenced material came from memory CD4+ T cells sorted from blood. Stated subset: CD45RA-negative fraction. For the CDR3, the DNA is TGTGCCAGCAGTGAGGGGGCTAGCGGGAGGCCCGGGTCCTACAATGAGCAGTTCTTC. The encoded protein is CASSEGASGRPGSYNEQFF.